The clone carrying this TCR beta chain has only a few counts. No antigen is known for it. Graves' hyperthyroidism was deemed stable absent ophthalmopathy progression within 18 months. Patients aged 18 to 65 had newly diagnosed hyperthyroidism of under 2 months' duration. CDR3 size: 12 residues. Per germline, CDR1 SGHTA and CDR2 FQGNSA. Trimming cost V 7 bases and J 8 bases, with 11 bases left between them. This entry comes from a study of T cells in Graves' hyperthyroidism and ophthalmopathy. Across the whole study: Peripheral blood draws took place at initial diagnosis, ahead of any treatment. Study-wide findings and caveats: Most clonotypes expanded in thyroid above 0.001 were likewise present in blood.

TCR beta CDR3 regions were amplified from RNA. TCR CDR3 regions were first amplified by RT-PCR with HTBI primers. In TCRdb, the multiplex PCR reads were re-called with MiXCR into one record per CDR3 protein. This sample has 95,000 to 110,000 distinct CDR3 sequences, with about 50% found just once. Source material: blood. The rearrangement joins TRBV7-2 to TRBJ1-4; tentatively, D is TRBD1 (5 bases). This TCR derives from a man aged 35 to 55 with Graves' hyperthyroidism. In DNA form, the CDR3 reads TGTGCCAGCACCGGGACCGGGGAAAAACTGTTTTTT. Translation gives CASTGTGEKLFF.